This T cell receptor beta chain was sequenced in a study of Tregs in tolerant kidney transplant recipients. Repertoires were generated with immunoSEQ multiplex PCR, while TCRdb's copy carries only in-frame clones and drops some. Across over 25,000 clones, the top ten clones capture about 7.6% of the sample. This CDR3 has 15 amino acids. Germline trimming cut 4 bases from V and 5 bases from J; bases unmatched to any gene: 3. Germline V gives CDR1 LNHDA, CDR2 SQIVND (reference sequence). Thawed PBMCs were FACS-sorted into unstimulated CD4+CD25+CD127- regulatory T cells, CD4+CD25- non-regulatory cells, CD4 and CD8 cells. In the case of this clone: The read terminates 3 residues before the CDR3 end, so the remaining end is supplied by the germline J gene.

The sequencing used CD8+ T cells from blood, collected before the transplant. The receptor was derived from a human donor who received a combined kidney and bone marrow transplant. The chain joins TRBV19 to TRBJ2-2; 11 bases agree with TRBD1. The part of the CDR3 DNA that was read is TGTGCCAGTAGTACTTGGGACAGGGGGACCGGGGAG. This sequence encodes CASSTWDRGTGE. The full CDR3 protein is CASSTWDRGTGELFF.